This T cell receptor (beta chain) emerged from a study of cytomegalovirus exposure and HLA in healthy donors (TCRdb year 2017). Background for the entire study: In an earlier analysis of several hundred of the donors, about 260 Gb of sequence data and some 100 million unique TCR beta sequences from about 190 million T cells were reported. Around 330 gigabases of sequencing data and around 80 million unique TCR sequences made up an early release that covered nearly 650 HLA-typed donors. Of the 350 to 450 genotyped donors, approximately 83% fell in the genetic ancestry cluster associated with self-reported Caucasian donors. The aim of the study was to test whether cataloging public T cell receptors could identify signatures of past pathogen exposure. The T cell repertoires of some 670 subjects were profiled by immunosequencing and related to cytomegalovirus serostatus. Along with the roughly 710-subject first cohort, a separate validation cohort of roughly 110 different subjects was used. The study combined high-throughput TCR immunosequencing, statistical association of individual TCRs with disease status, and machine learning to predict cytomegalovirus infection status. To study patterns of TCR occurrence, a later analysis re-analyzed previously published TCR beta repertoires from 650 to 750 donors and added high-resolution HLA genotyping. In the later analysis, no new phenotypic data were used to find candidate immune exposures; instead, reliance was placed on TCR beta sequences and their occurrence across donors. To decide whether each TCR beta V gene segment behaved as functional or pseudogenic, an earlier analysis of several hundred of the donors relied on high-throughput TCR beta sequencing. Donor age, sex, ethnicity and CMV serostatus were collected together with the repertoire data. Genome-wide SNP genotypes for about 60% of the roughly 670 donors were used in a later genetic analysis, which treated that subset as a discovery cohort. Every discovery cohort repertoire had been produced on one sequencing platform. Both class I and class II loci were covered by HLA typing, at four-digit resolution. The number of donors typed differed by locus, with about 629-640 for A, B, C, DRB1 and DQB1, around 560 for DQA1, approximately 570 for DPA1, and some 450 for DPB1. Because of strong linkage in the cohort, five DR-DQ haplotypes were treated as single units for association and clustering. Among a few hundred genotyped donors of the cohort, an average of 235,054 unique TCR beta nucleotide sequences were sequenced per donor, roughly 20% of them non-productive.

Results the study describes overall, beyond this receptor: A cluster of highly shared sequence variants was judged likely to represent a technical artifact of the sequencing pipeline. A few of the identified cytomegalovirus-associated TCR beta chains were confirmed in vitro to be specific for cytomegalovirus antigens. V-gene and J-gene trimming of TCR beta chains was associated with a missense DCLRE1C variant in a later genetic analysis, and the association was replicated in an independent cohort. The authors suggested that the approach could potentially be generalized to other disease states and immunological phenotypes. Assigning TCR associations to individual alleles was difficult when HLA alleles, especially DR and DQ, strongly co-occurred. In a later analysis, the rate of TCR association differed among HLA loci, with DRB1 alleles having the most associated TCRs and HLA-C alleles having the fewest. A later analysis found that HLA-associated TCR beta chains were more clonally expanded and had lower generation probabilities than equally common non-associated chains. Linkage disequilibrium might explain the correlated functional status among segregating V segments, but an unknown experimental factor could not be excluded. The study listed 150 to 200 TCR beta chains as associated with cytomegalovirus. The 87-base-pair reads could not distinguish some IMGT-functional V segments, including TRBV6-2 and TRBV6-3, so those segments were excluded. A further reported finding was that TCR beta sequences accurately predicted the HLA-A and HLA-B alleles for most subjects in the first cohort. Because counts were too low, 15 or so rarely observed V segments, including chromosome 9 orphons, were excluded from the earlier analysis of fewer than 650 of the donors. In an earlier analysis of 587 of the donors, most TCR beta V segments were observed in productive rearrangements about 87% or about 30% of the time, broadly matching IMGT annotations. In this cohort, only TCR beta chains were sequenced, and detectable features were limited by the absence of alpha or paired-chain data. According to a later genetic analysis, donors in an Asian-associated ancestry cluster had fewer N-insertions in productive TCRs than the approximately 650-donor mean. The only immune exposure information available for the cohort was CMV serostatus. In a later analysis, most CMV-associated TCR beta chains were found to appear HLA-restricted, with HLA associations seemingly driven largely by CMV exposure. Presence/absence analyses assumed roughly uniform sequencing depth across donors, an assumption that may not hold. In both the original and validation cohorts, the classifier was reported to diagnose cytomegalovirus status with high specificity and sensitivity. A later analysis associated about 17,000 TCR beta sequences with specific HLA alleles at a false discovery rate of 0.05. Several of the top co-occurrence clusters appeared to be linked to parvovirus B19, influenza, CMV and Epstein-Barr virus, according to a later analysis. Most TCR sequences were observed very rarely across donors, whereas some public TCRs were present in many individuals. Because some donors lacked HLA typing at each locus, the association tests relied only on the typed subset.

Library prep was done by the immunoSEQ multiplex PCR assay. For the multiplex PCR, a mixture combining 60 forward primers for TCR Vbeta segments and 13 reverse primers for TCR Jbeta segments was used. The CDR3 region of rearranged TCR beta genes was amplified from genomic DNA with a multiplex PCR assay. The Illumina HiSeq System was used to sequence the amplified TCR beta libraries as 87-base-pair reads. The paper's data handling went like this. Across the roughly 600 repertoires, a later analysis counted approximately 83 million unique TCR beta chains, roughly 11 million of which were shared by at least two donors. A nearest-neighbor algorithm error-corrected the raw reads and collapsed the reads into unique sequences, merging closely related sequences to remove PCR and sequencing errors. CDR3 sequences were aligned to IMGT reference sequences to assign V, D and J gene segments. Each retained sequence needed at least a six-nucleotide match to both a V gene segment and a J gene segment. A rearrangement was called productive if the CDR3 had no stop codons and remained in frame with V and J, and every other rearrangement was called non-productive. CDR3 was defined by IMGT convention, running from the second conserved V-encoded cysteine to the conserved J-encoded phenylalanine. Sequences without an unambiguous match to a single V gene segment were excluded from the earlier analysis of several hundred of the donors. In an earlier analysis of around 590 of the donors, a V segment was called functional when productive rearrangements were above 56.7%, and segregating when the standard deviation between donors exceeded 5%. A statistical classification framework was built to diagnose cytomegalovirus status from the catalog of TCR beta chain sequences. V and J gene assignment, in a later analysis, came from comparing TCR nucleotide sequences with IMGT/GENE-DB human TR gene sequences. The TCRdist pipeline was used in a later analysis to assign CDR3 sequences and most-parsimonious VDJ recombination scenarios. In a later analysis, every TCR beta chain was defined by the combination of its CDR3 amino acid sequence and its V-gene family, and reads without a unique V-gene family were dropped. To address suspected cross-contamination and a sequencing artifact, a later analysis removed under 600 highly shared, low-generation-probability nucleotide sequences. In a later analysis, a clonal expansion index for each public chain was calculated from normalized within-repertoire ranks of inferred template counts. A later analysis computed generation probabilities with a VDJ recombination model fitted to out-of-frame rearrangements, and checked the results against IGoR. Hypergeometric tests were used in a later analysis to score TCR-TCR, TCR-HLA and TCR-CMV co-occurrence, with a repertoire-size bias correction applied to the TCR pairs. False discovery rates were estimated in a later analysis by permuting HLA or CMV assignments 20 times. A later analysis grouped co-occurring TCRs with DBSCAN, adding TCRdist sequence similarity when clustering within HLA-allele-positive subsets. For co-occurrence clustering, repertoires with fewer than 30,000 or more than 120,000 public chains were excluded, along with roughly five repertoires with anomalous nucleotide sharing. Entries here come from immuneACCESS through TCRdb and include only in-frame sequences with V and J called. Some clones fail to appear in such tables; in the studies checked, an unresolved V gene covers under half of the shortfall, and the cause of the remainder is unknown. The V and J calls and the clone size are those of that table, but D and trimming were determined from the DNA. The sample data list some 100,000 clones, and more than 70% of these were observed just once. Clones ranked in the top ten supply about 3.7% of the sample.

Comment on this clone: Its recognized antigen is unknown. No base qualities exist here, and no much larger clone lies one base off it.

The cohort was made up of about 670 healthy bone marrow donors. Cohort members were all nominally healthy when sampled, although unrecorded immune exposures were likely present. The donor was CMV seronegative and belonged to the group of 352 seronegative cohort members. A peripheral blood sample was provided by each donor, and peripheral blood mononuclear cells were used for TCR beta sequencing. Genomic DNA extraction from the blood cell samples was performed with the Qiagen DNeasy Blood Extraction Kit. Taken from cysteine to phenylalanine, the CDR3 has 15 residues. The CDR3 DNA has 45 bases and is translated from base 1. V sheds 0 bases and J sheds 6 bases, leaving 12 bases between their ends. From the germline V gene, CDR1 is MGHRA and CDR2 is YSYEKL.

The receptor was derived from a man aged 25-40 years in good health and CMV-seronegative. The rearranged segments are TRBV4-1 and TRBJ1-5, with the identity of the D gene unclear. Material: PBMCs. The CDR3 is CASSQDLTSGQPQHF. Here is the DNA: TGCGCCAGCAGCCAAGATCTGACCTCGGGTCAGCCCCAGCATTTT.